This TCR beta chain is drawn from a study of STAT5B mutations in CD4+ large granular lymphocyte leukemia (dated 2022 in TCRdb). Concerning the study at large: Among the healthy controls, the CDR3 'QG' motif was associated with a particular HLA allele. The study compared the TCRbeta repertoires of patients with CD4+ T-cell large granular lymphocyte leukemia against those of healthy blood donors. The purity of purified fractions was confirmed by flow cytometry on FACSCanto II or FACSVerse to exceed 95% among lymphocytes. Results the study describes overall, beyond this receptor: Compared with healthy CD4+ repertoires, CD4-sorted patient repertoires appeared more clonal, and this difference remained even after the putative leukemic clones were removed. The data were not HLA-matched, and the higher clonality in CD4+ T-LGLL than in CD8+ T-LGLL could be due to the relatively small sample size. Main leukemic clonotypes were private to each patient, although about a quarter of the main leukemic clonotypes were found at low frequency in the non-leukemic repertoires of other patients. TRBV06-family usage was enriched among the top patient clones (8/27) compared with healthy controls (2/35).

About this clone: The target of this receptor is not known. Base qualities are missing; no much larger clone stands one base away.

Healthy controls were 35 or so blood donors whose buffy coats came from the Finnish Red Cross blood service. All TCR-sequenced material derived from peripheral blood: patient blood samples and healthy donor buffy coats. Ficoll-Hypaque gradient centrifugation was used to isolate peripheral blood mononuclear cells. Magnetic purification was used to isolate CD4+ cells from the buffy coats of the healthy controls. The Gentra Puregene Cell and Tissue kit was used for genomic DNA extraction, and quantification was performed on a Qubit 2.0 fluorometer. The immunoSEQ assay at survey resolution was used to sequence TCRbeta rearrangements from genomic DNA. Per the original workflow: In the TCR sequencing data, the lowest productive clonotype frequency that could be detected was 2.59 x 10-5. Only productive TCRbeta rearrangements, meaning sequences that were complete and in-frame, were kept for the analyses. Clonality for each sample was calculated as Simpson clonality in the immunoSEQ Analyzer version 3.0. Clones were categorized by frequency as very rare, small, medium, large (1-20%) or hyperexpanded (>20%). Generation probabilities were estimated with OLGA 1.2.3, V-gene circos plots were made with VDJtools, specificities were looked up in VDJdb, and CDR3 motifs were identified with GLIPH. Not all clones reach the TCRdb copy of this immuneACCESS table, which keeps in-frame sequences only. Checked studies attribute under half of the gap to unresolved V genes and leave the rest unexplained. From that table come the V and J calls and clone size; the DNA was used to work out D and trimming. Present in this sample are approximately 30,000 clones, 65% to 80% of which were seen just once. Jointly, the top ten make up 2.1% of the sample.

Based on the germline V gene, the CDR1 and CDR2 sequences are SGHTA and FQGNSA. V is shortened by 3 bases, J by 8 bases, and the region joining them spans 9 bases. The CDR3 has 12 amino acids, counting the end cysteine and phenylalanine. Here the CDR3 DNA is all that survives: 36 bases in frame from base 1. This TCR was recovered from a human donor in good health. The specimen was CD4+ T cells from blood buffy coats. The chain is assembled from TRBV7-2 and TRBJ2-3; the D gene cannot be named for sure. The CDR3 is CASSFETGTQYF. The bases are TGTGCCAGCAGCTTCGAGACGGGTACGCAGTATTTT.